This TCR beta chain is drawn from a study of metastatic and nonmetastatic thyroid tumors. Study background: Repertoires were compared across blood and tumor or nodule tissue from malignant and benign thyroid patients.

Via MiXCR, TCRdb re-called the PCR reads. The sample has about 85,000 clones, roughly 8.6% seen once. V gave up 4 bases and J gave up 8 bases, with 16 bases separating them. CDR1 and CDR2 from the germline V gene are SGHRS and YFSETQ. The CDR3 covers 14 residues. This clone was seen repeatedly, ten times or more. Until they underwent thyroid surgery, no patient had received any treatment. The sample was blood. The TCR sequence derives from a female donor with papillary thyroid cancer or a benign thyroid nodule (not recorded which). Some clones in this sample may be carry-over from other donors' samples. The rearrangement joins TRBV5-1 to TRBJ2-1; D tentatively reads TRBD1 or TRBD2 (7 bases each). The CDR3 here is CASSPTGRGHEQFF. The CDR3 bases are TGCGCCAGCAGCCCGACAGGGAGGGGACATGAGCAGTTCTTC.